A single sample gave rise to the 9 T cell receptor beta chains below, sequenced in a study of identical twins. TCRdb passed the 5' RACE reads through MiXCR, listing each CDR3 protein once. The sample includes 400,000 to 650,000 distinct CDR3 sequences, less than 25% of them seen just once. This sample also belongs to another study, concerning T cells expressing NK-cell markers.

Sequenced: CD4+ T cells sorted from blood. The receptors stem from a woman aged 18-29 years in good health.

This clonotype turned up a few times. V and J are TRBV7-2 and TRBJ1-2, with D uncertain. The V end lost 5 bases, the J end lost 0 bases, and 13 bases lay between the germline ends. Germline V gene sequence: CDR1 SGHTA, CDR2 FQGNSA. This CDR3 is 15 amino acids long. CDR3 sequence: CASSARTGANYGYTF. CDR3 bases: TGTGCCAGCAGCGCACGGACGGGAGCTAACTATGGCTACACCTTC.

The table lists this clonotype with a few counts. The V call is TRBV27, the J call TRBJ2-1; D gene uncertain. With 3 bases removed from V and 6 bases from J, the gap between germline ends came to 12 bases. This CDR3 is built from 14 residues. Germline lookup yields CDR1 MNHEY and CDR2 SMNVEV (reference sequence). CDR3 nucleotides: TGTGCCAGCAGTTTTGGACGACAAGGCAATGAGCAGTTCTTC. Translated: CASSFGRQGNEQFF.

The chain uses TRBV7-9 and TRBJ1-2; D possibly corresponds to TRBD1 (6 bases). The germline V gene has CDR1 SEHNR and CDR2 FQNEAQ (reference sequence). Trimming cost V 1 base and J 8 bases, with 14 bases left between them. The CDR3 covers 14 residues. CDR3 region: CASSLGGSGTGYTF. The CDR3 region has the DNA TGTGCCAGCAGCTTAGGAGGGTCCGGGACAGGCTACACCTTC.

The chain has TRBV6-1 and TRBJ1-1, with TRBD1 matching 8 bases. Unmatched junction bases numbered 8, after V lost 6 bases and J lost 5 bases. The CDR3 extends over 14 amino acids. Germline CDR1 is MNHNS and CDR2 is SASEGT. This CDR3 is CASRGDRPQTEAFF. In nucleotides, the CDR3 is TGTGCCAGCAGGGGGGACAGGCCTCAAACTGAAGCTTTCTTT.

This sequence joins TRBV5-1 and TRBJ2-1; tentative D call: TRBD2 (5 bases). Looked up from germline, CDR1 is SGHRS and CDR2 is YFSETQ. The CDR3 sequence is 14 residues long. V shed 0 bases and J shed 6 bases, with 10 bases lying between them. The chain's CDR3 is CASSLGGSFNEQFF. The CDR3 coding sequence is TGCGCCAGCAGCTTGGGTGGGAGCTTCAATGAGCAGTTCTTC.

This clonotype was seen a handful of times. The chain has TRBV9 and TRBJ2-3, with a weak D call TRBD2 (6 bases). CDR3 length: 16 residues. Trimming took off 0 bases at V and 0 bases at J, with 11 bases between the two ends. CDR1 is SGDLS and CDR2 is YYNGEE in the germline V gene. This CDR3 is CASSVGSGSSTDTQYF. The CDR3 DNA is TGTGCCAGCAGCGTAGGGAGCGGGTCTAGCACAGATACGCAGTATTTT.

Only a few counts were recorded for this clonotype. The rearrangement joins TRBV25-1 to TRBJ2-5, with 10 bases identical to TRBD1. CDR1 is MGHDK and CDR2 is SYGVNS in the germline V gene. The CDR3 runs to 14 residues. V shed 6 bases, J shed 0 bases, and the junction held 1 base outside the gene matches. Here the CDR3 reads CASRDRGYQETQYF. In nucleotides, the CDR3 is TGTGCCAGCAGGGACAGGGGGTACCAAGAGACCCAGTACTTC.

V and J are TRBV7-2 and TRBJ1-1; D gene ambiguous. The CDR3 sequence is 13 residues long. Germline V CDR1 and CDR2: SGHTA, FQGNSA. V gave up 6 bases and J gave up 1 base, with 9 bases separating them. The CDR3 reads CASSTYPNTEAFF. The CDR3, as DNA: TGTGCCAGCAGTACCTACCCGAACACTGAAGCTTTCTTT.

With respect to this clonotype: A junction end diverges from the germline sequence, so it may reflect a read error. The rearrangement joins TRBV12-3 or TRBV12-4 to TRBJ1-1; 9 bases align to TRBD1. The CDR3 is 14 residues long. In DNA form, the CDR3 reads TGTGCCAGCAGGTACAGGGGGCGCGGCACTGAAGTTTTCTTT. This translates into CASRYRGRGTEVFF.